Below are 8 T cell receptor beta chains sequenced from a single sample in a study of shared clonotypes between healthy human individuals. The method was immunoSEQ multiplex PCR; TCRdb's version includes in-frame clones alone and lacks a portion of them. The data show 2 million or so clones, roughly 94% seen once. Naive CD8 cells comprised CD45RO-negative, CCR7-positively selected cells, excluding terminally differentiated effector memory CD45RA+ cells. The sequenced sample consisted of naive CD8+ T cells sorted from blood. These receptor sequences come from a man aged 18 to 30 in good health.

The V call is TRBV9, the J call TRBJ2-7; D may be TRBD1 (6 bases). V was cut by 0 bases and J by 2 bases, with 9 bases left in between. Germline CDR1 SGDLS, CDR2 YYNGEE. The CDR3 has 14 amino acids. As DNA, the CDR3 is TGTGCCAGCAGCGTAGAGGACAGAACCTACGAGCAGTACTTC. This encodes CASSVEDRTYEQYF.

The chain has TRBV28 and TRBJ1-4; perhaps TRBD1 as D (6 bases). Germline CDR1 MDHEN, CDR2 SYDVKM. The CDR3 is made up of 17 amino acids. V was clipped by 5 bases and J by 0 bases, with 16 bases between them. This chain's CDR3 is CASSRPRQDATNEKLFF. The CDR3 DNA follows: TGTGCCAGCAGTCGTCCGAGACAGGACGCAACTAATGAAAAACTGTTTTTT. Variable domain in full (rest from reference TRBV28 and TRBJ1-4): DVKVTQSSRYLVKRTGEKVFLECVQDMDHENMFWYRQDPGLGLRLIYFSYDVKMKEKGDIPEGYSVSREKKERFSLILESASTNQTSMYLCASSRPRQDATNEKLFFGSGTQLSVL.

The rearrangement joins TRBV5-1 to TRBJ2-4; D possibly uses TRBD1 or TRBD2 (5 bases each). CDR1 and CDR2 from the germline V gene are SGHRS and YFSETQ. Trimming took off 3 bases at V and 1 base at J, with 14 bases between the two ends. This CDR3 spans 16 amino acids. CDR3 in amino acids: CASSYGTDVAKNIQYF. The DNA of the CDR3 is TGCGCCAGCAGCTACGGGACGGACGTCGCCAAAAACATTCAGTACTTC.

J is TRBJ2-7 and V is TRBV6-1; 8 bases map to TRBD1. CDR1 MNHNS and CDR2 SASEGT come from the germline V gene. Trimming removed 3 bases from V and 3 bases from J; junction bases left unmatched: 7. The CDR3 length is 15 residues. CDR3 in DNA: TGTGCCAGCAGTGATCCGGGACAGGTAAACTACGAGCAGTACTTC. Translating it yields CASSDPGQVNYEQYF.

CDR3 sequence reads: CASSQGVRGSTDTQYF. The CDR3 DNA reads TGTGCCAGCAGCCAAGGCGTCAGGGGGTCTACAGATACGCAGTATTTT. The chain employs TRBV14 and TRBJ2-3, with 7 bases that match TRBD1. The ends lost 1 base at V and 3 bases at J; junction bases unmatched: 7. The CDR3 length is 16 residues. Germline assignment: CDR1 SGHDN and CDR2 FVKESK.

V gene TRBV5-4 combines with J gene TRBJ2-1; TRBD2 matches 7 bases. CDR1 and CDR2 from the germline V gene are SGHNT and YYREEE (reference sequence). J lost 3 bases, V lost 3 bases, and 3 bases had no gene match. The CDR3 runs to 14 residues. The CDR3 sequence: CASSSSGGYNEQFF. CDR3 in DNA: TGTGCCAGCAGCTCTTCGGGAGGCTACAATGAGCAGTTCTTC.

V gene TRBV13 combines with J gene TRBJ2-1, with D perhaps TRBD1 (5 bases). V dropped 4 bases and J dropped 9 bases, with 10 bases sitting between them. Germline lookup yields CDR1 PRHDT and CDR2 FYEKMQ (reference sequence). The CDR3 is made up of 12 amino acids. The CDR3 coding sequence is TGTGCCAGCAGCTCGTCCGACAGTGAGCAGTTCTTC. It yields the protein CASSSSDSEQFF.

The chain employs TRBV4-2 and TRBJ1-1; D is perhaps TRBD1 (6 bases). Germline V gene lookup returns CDR1 LGHNA and CDR2 YNFKEQ. The CDR3 consists of 13 residues. The germline V and J ends were trimmed by 2 bases and 7 bases, with 11 bases remaining between them. The CDR3 DNA sequence: TGTGCCAGCAGCCAACGAACAGGGATTGAAGCTTTCTTT. Translated: CASSQRTGIEAFF.